This paragraph covers one T cell receptor (beta chain) sequence. The antigen is unknown. The sample belongs to a study of beta chain features in type 1 diabetes. Broader study findings: PCR might pick shorter templates more often, in the same way for patients and controls. Patients with Type 1 diabetes showed moderately but significantly shorter TCRB CDR3s in all four CD4+ subsets.

CDR3 length: 15 amino acids. The germline V gene encodes CDR1 LNHDA and CDR2 SQIVND (reference sequence). V shed 8 bases and J shed 2 bases, with 16 bases lying between them. The authors obtained over 98% purity in all sorted populations. Expressed TCRB transcripts were sequenced because the entire RNA isolate underwent reverse transcription. Repertoires were generated with immunoSEQ multiplex PCR, while TCRdb's copy carries only in-frame clones and drops some. Of around 44,000 clones in the sample, roughly 45% were seen once. The clonotype was recovered from a woman aged 25 to 39 in good health. The J gene is TRBJ1-5, the V gene TRBV19; D is unresolved. Specimen: stem cell memory CD4+ T cells from blood. DNA of the CDR3: TGTGCCAGTCGCAGCGGGCTCCTTGGCAATCAGCCCCAGCATTTT. Translating gives CASRSGLLGNQPQHF.